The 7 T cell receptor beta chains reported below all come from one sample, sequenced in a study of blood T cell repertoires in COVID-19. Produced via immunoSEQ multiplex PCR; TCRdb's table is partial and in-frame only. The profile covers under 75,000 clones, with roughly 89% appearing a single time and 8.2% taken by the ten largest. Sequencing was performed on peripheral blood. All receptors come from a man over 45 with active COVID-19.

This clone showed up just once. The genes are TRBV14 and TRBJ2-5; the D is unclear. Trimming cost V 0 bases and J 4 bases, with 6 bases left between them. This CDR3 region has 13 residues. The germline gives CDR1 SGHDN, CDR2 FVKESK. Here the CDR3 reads CASSQDLPETQYF. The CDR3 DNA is TGTGCCAGCAGCCAAGATCTCCCAGAGACCCAGTACTTC.

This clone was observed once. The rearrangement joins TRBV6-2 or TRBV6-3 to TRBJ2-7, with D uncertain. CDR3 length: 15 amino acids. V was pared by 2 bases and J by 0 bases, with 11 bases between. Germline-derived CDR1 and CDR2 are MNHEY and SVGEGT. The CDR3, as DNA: TGTGCCAGCAGTTACGTGGGCCGCATCTCCTACGAGCAGTACTTC. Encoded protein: CASSYVGRISYEQYF.

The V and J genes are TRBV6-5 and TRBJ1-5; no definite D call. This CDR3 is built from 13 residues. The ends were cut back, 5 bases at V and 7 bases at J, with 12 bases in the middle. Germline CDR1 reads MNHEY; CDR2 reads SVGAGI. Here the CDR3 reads CASSTTGKQPQHF. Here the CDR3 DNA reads TGTGCCAGCAGTACGACGGGGAAACAGCCCCAGCATTTT.

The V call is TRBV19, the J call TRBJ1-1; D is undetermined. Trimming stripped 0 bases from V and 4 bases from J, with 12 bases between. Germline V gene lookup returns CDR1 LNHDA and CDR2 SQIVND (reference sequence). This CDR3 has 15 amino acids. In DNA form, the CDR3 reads TGTGCCAGTAGTATAGATCAGAGGTTAAGCACTGAAGCTTTCTTT. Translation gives CASSIDQRLSTEAFF.

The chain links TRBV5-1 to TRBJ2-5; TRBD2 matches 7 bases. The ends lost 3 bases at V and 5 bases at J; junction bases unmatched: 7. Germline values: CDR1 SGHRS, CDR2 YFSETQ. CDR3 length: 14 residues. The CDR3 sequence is CASSSTGGRETQYF. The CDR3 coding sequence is TGCGCCAGCAGCTCCACGGGGGGTAGGGAGACCCAGTACTTC.

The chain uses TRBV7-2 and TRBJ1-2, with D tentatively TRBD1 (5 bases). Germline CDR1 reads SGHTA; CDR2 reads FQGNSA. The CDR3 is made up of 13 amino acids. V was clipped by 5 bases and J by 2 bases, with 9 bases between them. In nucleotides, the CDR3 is TGTGCCAGCAGCCCAGGGTACAACTATGGCTACACCTTC. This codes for CASSPGYNYGYTF.

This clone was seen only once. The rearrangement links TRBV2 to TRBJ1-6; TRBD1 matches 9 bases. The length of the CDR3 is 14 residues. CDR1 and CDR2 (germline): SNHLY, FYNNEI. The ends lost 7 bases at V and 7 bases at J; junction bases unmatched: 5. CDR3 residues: CASKRDRVNSPLHF. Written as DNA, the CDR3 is TGTGCCAGCAAAAGGGACAGGGTAAATTCACCCCTCCACTTT.